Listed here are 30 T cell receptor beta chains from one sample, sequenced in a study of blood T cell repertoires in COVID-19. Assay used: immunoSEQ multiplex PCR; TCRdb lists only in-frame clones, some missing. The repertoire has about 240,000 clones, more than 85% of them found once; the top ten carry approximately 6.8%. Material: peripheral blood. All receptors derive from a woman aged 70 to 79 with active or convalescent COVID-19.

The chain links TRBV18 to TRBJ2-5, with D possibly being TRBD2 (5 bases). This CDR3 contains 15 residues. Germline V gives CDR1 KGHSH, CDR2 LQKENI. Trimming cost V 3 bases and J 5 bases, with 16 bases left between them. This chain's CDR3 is CASSPNWASRETQYF. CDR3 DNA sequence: TGTGCCAGCTCACCCAACTGGGCTAGCCGGGAGACCCAGTACTTC.

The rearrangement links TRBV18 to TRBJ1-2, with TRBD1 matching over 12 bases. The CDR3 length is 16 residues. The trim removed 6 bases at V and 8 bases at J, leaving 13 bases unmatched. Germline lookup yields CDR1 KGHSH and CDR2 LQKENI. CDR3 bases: TGTGCCAGCTCGCCCGGGACAGGGGGCTTGATGTTGGGCTACACCTTC. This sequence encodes CASSPGTGGLMLGYTF.

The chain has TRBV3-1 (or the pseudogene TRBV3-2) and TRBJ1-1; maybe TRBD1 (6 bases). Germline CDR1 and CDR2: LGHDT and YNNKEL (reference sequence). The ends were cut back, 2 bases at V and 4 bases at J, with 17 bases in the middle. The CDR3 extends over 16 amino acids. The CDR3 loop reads CASSQSRDKVGTEAFF. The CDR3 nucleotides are TGTGCCAGCAGCCAATCCCGGGACAAAGTTGGCACTGAAGCTTTCTTT.

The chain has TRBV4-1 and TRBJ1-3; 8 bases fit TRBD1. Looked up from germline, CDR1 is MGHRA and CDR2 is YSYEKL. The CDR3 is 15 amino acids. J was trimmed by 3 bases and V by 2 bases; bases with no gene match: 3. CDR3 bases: TGCGCCAGCAGCCAAAGCGGACAGGGTGGAAACACCATATATTTT. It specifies CASSQSGQGGNTIYF.

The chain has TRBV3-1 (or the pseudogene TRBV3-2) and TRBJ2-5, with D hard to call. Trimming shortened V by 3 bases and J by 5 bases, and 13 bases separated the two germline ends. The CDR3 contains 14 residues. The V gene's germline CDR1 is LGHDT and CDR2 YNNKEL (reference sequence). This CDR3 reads CASSHSSFAETQYF. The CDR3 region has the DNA TGTGCCAGCAGCCACAGTAGCTTCGCCGAGACCCAGTACTTC.

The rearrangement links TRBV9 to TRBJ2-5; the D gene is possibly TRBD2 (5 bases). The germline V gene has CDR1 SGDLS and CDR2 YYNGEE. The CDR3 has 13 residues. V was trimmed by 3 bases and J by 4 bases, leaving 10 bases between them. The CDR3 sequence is CASSGGLGETQYF. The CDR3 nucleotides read TGTGCCAGCAGCGGAGGGTTGGGAGAGACCCAGTACTTC.

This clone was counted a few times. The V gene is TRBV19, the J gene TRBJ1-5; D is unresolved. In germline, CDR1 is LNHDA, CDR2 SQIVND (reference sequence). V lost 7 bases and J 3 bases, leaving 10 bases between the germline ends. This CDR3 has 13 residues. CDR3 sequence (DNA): TGTGCCAGTACCCCGGGGATCAATCAGCCCCAGCATTTT. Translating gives CASTPGINQPQHF.

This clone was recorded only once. The CDR3 bases are TGCGCCAGCAGTGTTTCCGGACAGGGAGGAAATTCACCCCTCCACTTT. Protein: CASSVSGQGGNSPLHF. This chain uses TRBV10-2 with TRBJ1-6, with 8 bases identical to TRBD1. Germline trimming cut 4 bases from V and 7 bases from J; bases unmatched to any gene: 9. Germline V CDR1 and CDR2: WSHSY, SAAADI. The CDR3 length is 16 residues.

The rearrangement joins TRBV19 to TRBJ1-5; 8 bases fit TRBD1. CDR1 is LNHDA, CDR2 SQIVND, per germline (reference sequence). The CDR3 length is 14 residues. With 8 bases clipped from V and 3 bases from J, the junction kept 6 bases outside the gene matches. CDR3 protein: CASGQGGLNQPQHF. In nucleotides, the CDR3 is TGTGCCAGTGGACAGGGAGGCCTCAATCAGCCCCAGCATTTT.

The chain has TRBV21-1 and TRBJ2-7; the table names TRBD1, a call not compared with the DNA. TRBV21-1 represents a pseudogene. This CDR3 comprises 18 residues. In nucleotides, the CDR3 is TGTGCCAGCAGCAATACCAGAGACAGGGGTCGATACTCCTACGAGCAGTACTTC. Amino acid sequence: CASSNTRDRGRYSYEQYF.

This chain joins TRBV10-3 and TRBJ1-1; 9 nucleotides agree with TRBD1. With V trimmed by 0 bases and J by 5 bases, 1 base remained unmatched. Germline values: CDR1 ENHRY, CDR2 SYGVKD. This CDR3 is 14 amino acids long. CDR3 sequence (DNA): TGTGCCATCAGTGAGTCACAGGGGGCAACTGAAGCTTTCTTT. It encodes CAISESQGATEAFF.

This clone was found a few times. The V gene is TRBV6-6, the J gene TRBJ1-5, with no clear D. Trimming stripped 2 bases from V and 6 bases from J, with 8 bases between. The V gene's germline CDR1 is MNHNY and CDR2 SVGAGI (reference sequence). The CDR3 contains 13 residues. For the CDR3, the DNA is TGTGCCAGCAGTTACAGTGATAGTCAGCCCCAGCATTTT. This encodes CASSYSDSQPQHF.

This CDR3 reads CASSMGQGNSPLHF. For the CDR3, the DNA is TGTGCCAGTAGTATGGGACAGGGTAATTCACCCCTCCACTTT. The rearrangement links TRBV19 to TRBJ1-6; TRBD1 aligns across 9 bases. Germline assignment: CDR1 LNHDA and CDR2 SQIVND (reference sequence). The V segment lost 3 bases and the J segment 6 bases; nucleotides outside the gene matches: 0. This CDR3 has 14 amino acids.

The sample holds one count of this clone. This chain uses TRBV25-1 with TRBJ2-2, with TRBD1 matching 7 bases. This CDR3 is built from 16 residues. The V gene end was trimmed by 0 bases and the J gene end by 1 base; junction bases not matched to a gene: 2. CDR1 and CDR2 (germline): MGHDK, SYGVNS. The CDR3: CASSEYRDRNTGELFF. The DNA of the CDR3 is TGTGCCAGCAGTGAATATAGGGACAGGAACACCGGGGAGCTGTTTTTT.

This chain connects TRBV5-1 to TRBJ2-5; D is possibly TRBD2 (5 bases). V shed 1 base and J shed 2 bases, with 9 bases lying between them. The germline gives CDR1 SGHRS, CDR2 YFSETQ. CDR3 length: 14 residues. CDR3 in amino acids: CASSLLPGQETQYF. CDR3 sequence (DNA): TGCGCCAGCAGCTTGCTACCGGGGCAAGAGACCCAGTACTTC.

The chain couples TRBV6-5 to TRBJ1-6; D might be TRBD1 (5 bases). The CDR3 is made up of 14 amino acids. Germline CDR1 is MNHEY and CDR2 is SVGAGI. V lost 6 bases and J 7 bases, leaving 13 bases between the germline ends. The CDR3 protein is CASRDSYDNSPLHF. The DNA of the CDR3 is TGTGCCAGCAGAGACAGTTACGACAATTCACCCCTCCACTTT.

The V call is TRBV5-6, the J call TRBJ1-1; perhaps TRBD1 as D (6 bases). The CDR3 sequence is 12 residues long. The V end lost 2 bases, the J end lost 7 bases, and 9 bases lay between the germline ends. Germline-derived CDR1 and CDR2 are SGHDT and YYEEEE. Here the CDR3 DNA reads TGTGCCAGCAGCTTCGCGGACAGTGAAGCTTTCTTT. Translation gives CASSFADSEAFF.

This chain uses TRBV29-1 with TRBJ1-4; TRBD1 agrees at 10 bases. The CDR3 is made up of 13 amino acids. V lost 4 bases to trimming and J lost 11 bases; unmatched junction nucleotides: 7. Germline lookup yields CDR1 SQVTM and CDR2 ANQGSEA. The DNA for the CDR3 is TGCAGCGTTGGGCCGACAGGGGGCTCTAAACTGTTTTTT. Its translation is CSVGPTGGSKLFF.

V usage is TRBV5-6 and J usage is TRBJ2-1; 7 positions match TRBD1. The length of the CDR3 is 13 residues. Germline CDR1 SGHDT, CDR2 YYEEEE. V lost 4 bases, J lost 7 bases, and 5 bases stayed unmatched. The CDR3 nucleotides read TGTGCCAGCAGCCAGGACAGGCGGAATGAGCAGTTCTTC. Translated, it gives CASSQDRRNEQFF.

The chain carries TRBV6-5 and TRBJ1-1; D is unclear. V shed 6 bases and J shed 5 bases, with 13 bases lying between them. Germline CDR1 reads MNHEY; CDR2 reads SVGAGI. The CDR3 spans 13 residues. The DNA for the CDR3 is TGTGCCAGCAGAGCTAACAGCCAGACTGAAGCTTTCTTT. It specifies CASRANSQTEAFF.

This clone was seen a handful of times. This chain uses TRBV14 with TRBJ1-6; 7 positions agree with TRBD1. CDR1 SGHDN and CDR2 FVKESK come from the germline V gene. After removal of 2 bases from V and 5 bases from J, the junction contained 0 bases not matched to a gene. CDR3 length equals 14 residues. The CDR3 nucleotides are TGTGCCAGCAGCCAAACAGGGGATAATTCACCCCTCCACTTT. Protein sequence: CASSQTGDNSPLHF.

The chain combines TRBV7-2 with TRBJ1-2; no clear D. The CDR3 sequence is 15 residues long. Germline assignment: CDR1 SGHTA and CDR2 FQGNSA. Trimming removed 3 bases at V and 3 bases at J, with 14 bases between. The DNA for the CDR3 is TGTGCCAGCAGCTTGGGCGAGCTACCTCACTATGGCTACACCTTC. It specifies CASSLGELPHYGYTF.

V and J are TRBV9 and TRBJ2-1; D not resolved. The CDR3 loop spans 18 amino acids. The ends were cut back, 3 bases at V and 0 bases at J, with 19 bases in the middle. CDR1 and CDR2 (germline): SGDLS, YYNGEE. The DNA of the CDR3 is TGTGCCAGCAGCGCTACTGAATCGGGTTTGGGCTCCTACAATGAGCAGTTCTTC. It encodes CASSATESGLGSYNEQFF.

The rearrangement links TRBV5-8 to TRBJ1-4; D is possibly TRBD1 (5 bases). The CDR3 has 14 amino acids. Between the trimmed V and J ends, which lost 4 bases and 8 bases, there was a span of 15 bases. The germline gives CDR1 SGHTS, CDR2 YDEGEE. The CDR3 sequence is CASSRQFRVEKLFF. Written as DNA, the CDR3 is TGTGCCAGCAGCCGACAGTTTCGGGTCGAAAAACTGTTTTTT.

CDR3 in DNA: TGTGCCACCAGTGACCAGACCCCTAGCGGGGGGCCCACAGATACGCAGTATTTT. It codes for CATSDQTPSGGPTDTQYF. The gene calls are TRBV24-1 and TRBJ2-3; 11 positions agree with TRBD2. Germline values: CDR1 KGHDR, CDR2 SFDVKD. V was pared by 4 bases and J by 2 bases, with 10 bases of the junction left unmatched. CDR3 length: 18 amino acids.

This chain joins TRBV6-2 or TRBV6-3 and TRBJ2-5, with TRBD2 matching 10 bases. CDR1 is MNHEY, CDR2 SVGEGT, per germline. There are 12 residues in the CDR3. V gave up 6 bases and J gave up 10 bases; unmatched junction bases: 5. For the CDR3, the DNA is TGTGCCAGCAGCTCCGGACTAGCGGTCCAGTACTTC. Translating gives CASSSGLAVQYF.

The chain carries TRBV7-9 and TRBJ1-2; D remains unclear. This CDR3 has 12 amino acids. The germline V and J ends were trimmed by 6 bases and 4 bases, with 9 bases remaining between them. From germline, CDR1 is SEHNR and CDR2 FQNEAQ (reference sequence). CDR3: CASSSQAYGYTF. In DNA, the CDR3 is TGTGCCAGCAGTTCGCAGGCCTATGGCTACACCTTC.

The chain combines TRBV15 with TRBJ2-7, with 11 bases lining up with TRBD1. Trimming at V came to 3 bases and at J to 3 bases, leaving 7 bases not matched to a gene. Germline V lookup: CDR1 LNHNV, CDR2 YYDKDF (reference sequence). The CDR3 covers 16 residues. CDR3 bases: TGTGCCACCAGCAGGGGGGCCGGGACAGGGGGCTACGAGCAGTACTTC. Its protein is CATSRGAGTGGYEQYF.

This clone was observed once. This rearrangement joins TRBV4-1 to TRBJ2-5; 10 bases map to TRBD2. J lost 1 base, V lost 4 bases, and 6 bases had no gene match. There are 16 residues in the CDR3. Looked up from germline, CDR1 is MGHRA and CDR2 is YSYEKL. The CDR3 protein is CASSPLERGGQETQYF. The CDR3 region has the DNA TGCGCCAGCAGCCCTCTCGAGCGGGGGGGCCAAGAGACCCAGTACTTC.

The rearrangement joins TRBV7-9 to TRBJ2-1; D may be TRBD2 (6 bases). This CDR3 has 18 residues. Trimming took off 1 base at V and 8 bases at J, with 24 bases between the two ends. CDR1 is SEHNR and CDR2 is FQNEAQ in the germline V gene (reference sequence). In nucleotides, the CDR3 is TGTGCCAGCAGCTTAGGACGGACGCGGGGTGCGCAGAGGGATGAGCAGTTCTTC. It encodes CASSLGRTRGAQRDEQFF.